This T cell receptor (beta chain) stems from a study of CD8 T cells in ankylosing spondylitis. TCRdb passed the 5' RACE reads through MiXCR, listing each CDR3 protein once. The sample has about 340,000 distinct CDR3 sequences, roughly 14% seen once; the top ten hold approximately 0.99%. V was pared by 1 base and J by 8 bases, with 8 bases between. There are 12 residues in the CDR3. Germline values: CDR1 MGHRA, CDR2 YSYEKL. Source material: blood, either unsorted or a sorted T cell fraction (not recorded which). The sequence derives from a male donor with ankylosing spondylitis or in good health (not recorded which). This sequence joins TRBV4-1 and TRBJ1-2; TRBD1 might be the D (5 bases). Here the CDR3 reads CASSQVGAGYTF. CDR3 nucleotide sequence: TGCGCCAGCAGCCAAGTAGGGGCGGGCTACACCTTC.